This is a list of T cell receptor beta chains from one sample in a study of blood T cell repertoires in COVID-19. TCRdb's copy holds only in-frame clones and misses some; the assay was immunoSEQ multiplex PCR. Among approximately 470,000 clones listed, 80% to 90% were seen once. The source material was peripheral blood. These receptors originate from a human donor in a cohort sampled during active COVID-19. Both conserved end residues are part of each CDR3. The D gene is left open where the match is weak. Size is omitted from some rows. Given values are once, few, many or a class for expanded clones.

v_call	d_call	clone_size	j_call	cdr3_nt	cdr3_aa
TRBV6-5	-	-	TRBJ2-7	TGTGCCAGCAGTTCAGGGTACCCCTACGAGCAGTACTTC	CASSSGYPYEQYF
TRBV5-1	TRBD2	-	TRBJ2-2	TGCGCCAGCAGCCGGGACCCTAGCGGGAGCTCCACCGGGGAGCTGTTTTTT	CASSRDPSGSSTGELFF
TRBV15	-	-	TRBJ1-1	TGTGCCACCAGCAACCCGAGGGCAGGAAGCACTGAAGCTTTCTTT	CATSNPRAGSTEAFF
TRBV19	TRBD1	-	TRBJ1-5	TGTGCCAGTAGCCGGGACAGGGTCGTCAATCAGCCCCAGCATTTT	CASSRDRVVNQPQHF
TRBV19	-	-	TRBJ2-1	TGTGCCAGTTCGTTCCGAGGGCTACAACACAATGAGCAGTTCTTC	CASSFRGLQHNEQFF
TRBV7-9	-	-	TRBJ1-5	TGTGCCAGCAGCTTAGTAACAGTAGGCAATCAGCCCCAGCATTTT	CASSLVTVGNQPQHF
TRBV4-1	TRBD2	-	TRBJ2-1	TGCGCCAGCAGCCAAGGGCCAAGACTAGCGGGTTTCAACAATGAGCAGTTCTTC	CASSQGPRLAGFNNEQFF
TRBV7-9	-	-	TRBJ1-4	TGTGCCAGCAGCTTAGCGACAGAGAATGAAAAACTGTTTTTT	CASSLATENEKLFF
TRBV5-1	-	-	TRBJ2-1	TGCGCCAGCAGCTCAACAATTCCCAGGGGCAGTGAGCAGTTCTTC	CASSSTIPRGSEQFF
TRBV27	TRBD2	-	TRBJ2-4	TGTGCCAGCTCCTTGGGACTAGCGGGAGTAGTGGCCAAAAACATTCAGTACTTC	CASSLGLAGVVAKNIQYF
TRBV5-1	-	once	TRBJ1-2	TGCGCCAGCAGCCCCGTTTCGAACTATGGCTACACCTTC	CASSPVSNYGYTF
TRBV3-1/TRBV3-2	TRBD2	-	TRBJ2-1	TGTGCCAGCAGCCTATTGACTAGCGGGAGGAACAATGAGCAGTTCTTC	CASSLLTSGRNNEQFF
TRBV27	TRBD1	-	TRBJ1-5	TGTGCCAGCAGCCGGGACTGGACAGGGAGCAATCAGCCCCAGCATTTT	CASSRDWTGSNQPQHF
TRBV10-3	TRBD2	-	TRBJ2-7	TGTGCCATCAGTGATTCCGGGACTAGCGGGATTTACGAGCAGTACTTC	CAISDSGTSGIYEQYF
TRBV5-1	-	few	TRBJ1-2	TGCGCCAGCAGCATTCAATCGGACAATTATGGCTACACCTTC	CASSIQSDNYGYTF
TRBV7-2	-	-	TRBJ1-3	TGTGCCAGCAGCTTTGTACAGACGAGCTCTGGAAACACCATATATTTT	CASSFVQTSSGNTIYF
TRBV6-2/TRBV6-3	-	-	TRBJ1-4	TGTGCCAGCAGTTACCCCACTACAGGGATTCCCCATGAAAAACTGTTTTTT	CASSYPTTGIPHEKLFF
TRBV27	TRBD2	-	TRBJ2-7	TGTGCCAGCAGTTATAGTAGCGGGCGCAAGGCTTACGAGCAGTACTTC	CASSYSSGRKAYEQYF
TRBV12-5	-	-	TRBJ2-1	TGTGCTAGTGGTTTTCCCCCCCACTACAATGAGCAGTTCTTC	CASGFPPHYNEQFF
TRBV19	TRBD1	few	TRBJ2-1	TGTGCCGGGCCTCAGGGGGAAGAGTGCAACAATGAGCAGTTCTTC	CAGPQGEECNNEQFF
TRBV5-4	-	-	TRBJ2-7	TGTGCCAGCAGCTTGGATGAGTATGGCGAGCAGTACTTC	CASSLDEYGEQYF
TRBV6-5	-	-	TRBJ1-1	TGTGCCAGCAGCCCCGGTCCGGGGAACACTGAAGCTTTCTTT	CASSPGPGNTEAFF
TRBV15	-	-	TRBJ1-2	TGTGCCACCAGCAGAGATCTGGTCAGGGGAGACTATGGCTACACCTTC	CATSRDLVRGDYGYTF
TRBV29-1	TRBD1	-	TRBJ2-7	TGCAGCGTTGAGGCCGGGACAGGCCTCTACGAGCAGTACTTC	CSVEAGTGLYEQYF
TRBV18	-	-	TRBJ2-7	TGTGCCAGCTCCGTCTGGGCGGGTAACTCCTACGAGCAGTACTTC	CASSVWAGNSYEQYF
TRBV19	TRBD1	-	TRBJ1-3	TGTGCCACCAGACAGGGTCACACCATATATTTT	CATRQGHTIYF
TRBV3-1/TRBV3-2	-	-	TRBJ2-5	TGTGCCAGCAGCCTCCGGGGGATTGGGGGGACCCAGTACTTC	CASSLRGIGGTQYF
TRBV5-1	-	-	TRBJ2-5	TGCGCCAGCAGTATCCTTTCCAGCCAAGAGACCCAGTACTTC	CASSILSSQETQYF